Listed below are T cell receptor beta chains from one sample, sequenced in a study of shared clonotypes between healthy human individuals. Repertoires were generated with immunoSEQ multiplex PCR, while TCRdb's copy carries only in-frame clones and drops some. This table holds roughly 700,000 clones, approximately 79% found once. The sample was memory CD4+ T cells sorted from blood. The receptors stem from a young woman in good health. The CDR3 runs from the conserved cysteine through the conserved F or W. The D gene is left open where the match is weak. Clone size is shown for a subset of rows, as once, few, many or a class of expanded clone.

V: TRBV11-2
size: few
J: TRBJ2-7
D: .
CDR3: CASSLMGAGSYEQYF
DNA: TGTGCCAGCAGCTTAATGGGGGCCGGCTCCTACGAGCAGTACTTC

V: TRBV4-2
size: .
J: TRBJ1-1
D: TRBD1
CDR3: CASRGQSNTEAFF
DNA: TGTGCCAGCAGGGGACAGTCCAACACTGAAGCTTTCTTT

V: TRBV5-8
size: once
J: TRBJ2-7
D: .
CDR3: CASPPNPPYEQYF
DNA: TGTGCCAGCCCTCCTAACCCTCCCTACGAGCAGTACTTC

V: TRBV5-4
size: .
J: TRBJ2-2
D: .
CDR3: CASSPTGRIGAGELFF
DNA: TGTGCCAGCAGCCCAACGGGACGGATTGGGGCCGGGGAGCTGTTTTTT

V: TRBV18
size: .
J: TRBJ1-1
D: .
CDR3: CASSPLQGEAFF
DNA: TGTGCCAGCTCACCTCTCCAGGGTGAAGCTTTCTTT

V: TRBV19
size: .
J: TRBJ2-5
D: .
CDR3: CASSVPGPLGETQYF
DNA: TGTGCCAGTAGTGTACCGGGACCCTTAGGGGAGACCCAGTACTTC

V: TRBV2
size: few
J: TRBJ1-1
D: .
CDR3: CASSFLGENTEAFF
DNA: TGTGCCAGCAGCTTTCTTGGGGAGAACACTGAAGCTTTCTTT

V: TRBV2
size: .
J: TRBJ1-1
D: TRBD1
CDR3: CASSPRTGPTAEAFF
DNA: TGTGCCAGCAGCCCTCGGACAGGGCCAACGGCTGAAGCTTTCTTT

V: TRBV5-1
size: few
J: TRBJ2-7
D: TRBD2
CDR3: CASSLRTSGSYEQYF
DNA: TGCGCCAGCAGCTTAAGGACTAGCGGCTCCTACGAGCAGTACTTC

V: TRBV19
size: .
J: TRBJ2-3
D: TRBD1
CDR3: CASSLVPGQGRVTDTQYF
DNA: TGTGCCAGTAGTCTCGTCCCGGGACAGGGTCGAGTCACAGATACGCAGTATTTT

V: TRBV6-6
size: few
J: TRBJ2-2
D: .
CDR3: CASIEGGNTGELFF
DNA: TGTGCCAGCATAGAGGGGGGTAACACCGGGGAGCTGTTTTTT

V: TRBV7-2
size: .
J: TRBJ1-2
D: TRBD1
CDR3: CASTRGTESYYTF
DNA: TGTGCCAGCACTCGTGGGACAGAATCGTACTACACCTTC

V: TRBV28
size: .
J: TRBJ1-5
D: .
CDR3: CASSLRSSNQPQHF
DNA: TGTGCCAGCAGTTTACGGTCTAGCAATCAGCCCCAGCATTTT

V: TRBV5-1
size: .
J: TRBJ2-3
D: TRBD1
CDR3: CASSWGQGANTDTQYF
DNA: TGCGCCAGCAGCTGGGGACAGGGGGCCAACACAGATACGCAGTATTTT

V: TRBV5-5
size: .
J: TRBJ2-1
D: TRBD2
CDR3: CASSLILAGVSDEQFF
DNA: TGTGCCAGCAGCTTGATACTAGCGGGAGTGTCCGATGAGCAGTTCTTC

V: TRBV6-5
size: .
J: TRBJ1-2
D: .
CDR3: CASRRGANYGYTF
DNA: TGTGCCAGCAGGAGAGGAGCTAACTATGGCTACACCTTC

V: TRBV5-6
size: .
J: TRBJ1-2
D: .
CDR3: CASSLRDTNYGYTF
DNA: TGTGCCAGCAGCTTGCGGGACACCAACTATGGCTACACCTTC

V: TRBV4-2
size: few
J: TRBJ2-7
D: TRBD2
CDR3: CASSQVGAGADEQYF
DNA: TGTGCCAGCAGCCAAGTGGGAGCGGGAGCGGACGAGCAGTACTTC

V: TRBV28
size: .
J: TRBJ1-5
D: TRBD1
CDR3: CASSPPTGPNQPQHF
DNA: TGTGCCAGCAGTCCTCCGACAGGGCCCAATCAGCCCCAGCATTTT

V: TRBV7-2
size: .
J: TRBJ1-5
D: .
CDR3: CASSPPGSNQPQHF
DNA: TGTGCCAGCAGCCCTCCGGGCAGCAATCAGCCCCAGCATTTT

V: TRBV6-1
size: .
J: TRBJ2-7
D: .
CDR3: CAGSERSVAEWIREQYF
DNA: TGTGCCGGCAGTGAAAGGTCTGTGGCGGAGTGGATAAGGGAGCAGTACTTC

V: TRBV27
size: .
J: TRBJ1-2
D: TRBD1
CDR3: CASKGQENYGYTF
DNA: TGTGCCAGCAAAGGACAGGAGAACTATGGCTACACCTTC

V: TRBV5-1
size: .
J: TRBJ1-3
D: TRBD1
CDR3: CASSSWTGDNGNTIYF
DNA: TGCGCCAGCAGCTCCTGGACAGGAGACAATGGAAACACCATATATTTT

V: TRBV11-2
size: .
J: TRBJ1-1
D: .
CDR3: CASSLGPGLNTEAFF
DNA: TGTGCCAGCAGCTTAGGTCCGGGTTTGAACACTGAAGCTTTCTTT

V: TRBV25-1
size: .
J: TRBJ1-1
D: .
CDR3: CASSQGVKAFF
DNA: TGTGCCAGCAGCCAGGGAGTTAAAGCTTTCTTT

V: TRBV19
size: .
J: TRBJ2-5
D: .
CDR3: CAIPGHGKETQYF
DNA: TGTGCCATACCCGGGCATGGAAAAGAGACCCAGTACTTC

V: TRBV28
size: few
J: TRBJ1-2
D: .
CDR3: CASSFRTGSYGYTF
DNA: TGTGCCAGCAGTTTCAGAACGGGCTCTTATGGCTACACCTTC

V: TRBV6-1
size: .
J: TRBJ2-1
D: TRBD2
CDR3: CASSPTSGTKTEQFF
DNA: TGTGCCAGCAGTCCCACTAGCGGGACTAAAACCGAGCAGTTCTTC

V: TRBV5-1
size: .
J: TRBJ1-2
D: TRBD1
CDR3: CASSLQEGANYGYTF
DNA: TGCGCCAGCAGCCTCCAGGAGGGGGCGAACTATGGCTACACCTTC

V: TRBV6-6
size: .
J: TRBJ1-1
D: .
CDR3: CASSYTGENTEAFF
DNA: TGTGCCAGCAGCTATACAGGAGAGAACACTGAAGCTTTCTTT

V: TRBV5-1
size: .
J: TRBJ2-7
D: TRBD2
CDR3: CASSLSGGPYEQYF
DNA: TGCGCCAGCTCCCTTAGCGGGGGACCCTACGAGCAGTACTTC

V: TRBV30
size: .
J: TRBJ2-1
D: TRBD1
CDR3: CAWSGTGGYNEQFF
DNA: TGTGCCTGGAGTGGGACAGGGGGCTACAATGAGCAGTTCTTC

V: TRBV5-4
size: .
J: TRBJ2-7
D: TRBD2
CDR3: CASSSGTSGYEQYF
DNA: TGTGCCAGCAGCTCGGGGACTAGCGGCTACGAGCAGTACTTC

V: TRBV7-9
size: .
J: TRBJ1-6
D: TRBD1
CDR3: CASSLARGGGNNSPLHF
DNA: TGTGCCAGCAGCTTAGCGCGGGGAGGGGGCAATAATTCACCCCTCCACTTT

V: TRBV5-1
size: .
J: TRBJ2-1
D: .
CDR3: CASSRDFRGGYNEQFF
DNA: TGCGCCAGCAGCCGGGACTTCCGAGGTGGTTACAATGAGCAGTTCTTC

V: TRBV5-8
size: once
J: TRBJ1-5
D: TRBD1
CDR3: CASSQGAVGNQPQHF
DNA: TGTGCCAGCAGCCAGGGGGCCGTGGGCAATCAGCCCCAGCATTTT

V: TRBV5-1
size: .
J: TRBJ1-3
D: TRBD1
CDR3: CASSAGTERNTIYF
DNA: TGCGCCAGCAGCGCCGGGACAGAGCGAAACACCATATATTTT

V: TRBV28
size: .
J: TRBJ1-1
D: .
CDR3: CASTAHQGTEAFF
DNA: TGTGCCAGCACCGCCCACCAGGGAACTGAAGCTTTCTTT

V: TRBV7-2
size: .
J: TRBJ2-5
D: .
CDR3: CASSLRETETQYF
DNA: TGTGCCAGCAGCTTGCGGGAAACGGAGACCCAGTACTTC

V: TRBV6-5
size: .
J: TRBJ1-4
D: .
CDR3: CASKKLQGHNEKLFF
DNA: TGTGCCAGCAAAAAACTACAGGGCCATAATGAAAAACTGTTTTTT

V: TRBV28
size: .
J: TRBJ1-5
D: TRBD1
CDR3: CASSFSRQGSKWSNQPQHF
DNA: TGTGCCAGCAGTTTTAGTCGACAGGGGAGTAAGTGGAGCAATCAGCCCCAGCATTTT